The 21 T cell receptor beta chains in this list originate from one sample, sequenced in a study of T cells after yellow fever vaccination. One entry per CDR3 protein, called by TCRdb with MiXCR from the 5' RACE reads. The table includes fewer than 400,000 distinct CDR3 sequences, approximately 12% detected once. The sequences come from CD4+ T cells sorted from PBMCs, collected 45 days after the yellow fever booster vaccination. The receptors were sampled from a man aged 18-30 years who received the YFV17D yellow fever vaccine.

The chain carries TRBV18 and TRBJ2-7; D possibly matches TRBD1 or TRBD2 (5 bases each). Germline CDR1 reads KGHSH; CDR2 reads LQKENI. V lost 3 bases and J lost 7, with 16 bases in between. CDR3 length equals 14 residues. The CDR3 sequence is CASSPPGTSREQYF. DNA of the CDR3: TGTGCCAGCTCACCCCCCGGGACCAGCCGGGAGCAGTACTTC.

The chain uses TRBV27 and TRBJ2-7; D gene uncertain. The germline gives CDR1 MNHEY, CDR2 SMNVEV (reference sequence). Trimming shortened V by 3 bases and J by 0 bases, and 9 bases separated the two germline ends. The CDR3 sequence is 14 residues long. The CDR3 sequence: CASSFSRTSYEQYF. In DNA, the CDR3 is TGTGCCAGCAGTTTTTCCCGTACCTCCTACGAGCAGTACTTC.

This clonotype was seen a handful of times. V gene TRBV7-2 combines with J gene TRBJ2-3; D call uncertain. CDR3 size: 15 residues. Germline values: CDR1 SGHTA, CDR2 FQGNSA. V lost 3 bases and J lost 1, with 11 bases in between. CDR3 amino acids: CASSFRSPGTDTQYF. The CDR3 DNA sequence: TGTGCCAGCAGCTTCCGCTCTCCCGGCACAGATACGCAGTATTTT.

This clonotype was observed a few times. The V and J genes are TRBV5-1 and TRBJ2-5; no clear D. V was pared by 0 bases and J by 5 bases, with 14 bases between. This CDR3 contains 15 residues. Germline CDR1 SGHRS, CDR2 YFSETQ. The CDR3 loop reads CASSLGTALGETQYF. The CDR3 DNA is TGCGCCAGCAGCTTGGGAACGGCACTCGGGGAGACCCAGTACTTC.

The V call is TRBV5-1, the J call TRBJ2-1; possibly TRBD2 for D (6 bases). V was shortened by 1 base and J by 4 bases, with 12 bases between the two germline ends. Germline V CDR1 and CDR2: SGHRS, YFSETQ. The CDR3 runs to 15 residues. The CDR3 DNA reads TGCGCCAGCAGCTTGTCGGGGGAGGATTACAATGAGCAGTTCTTC. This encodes CASSLSGEDYNEQFF.

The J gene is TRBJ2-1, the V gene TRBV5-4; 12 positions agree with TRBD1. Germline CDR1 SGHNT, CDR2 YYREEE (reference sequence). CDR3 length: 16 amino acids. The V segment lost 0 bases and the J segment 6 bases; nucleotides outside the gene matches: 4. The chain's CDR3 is CASSLGDRGRLNEQFF. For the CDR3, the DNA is TGTGCCAGCAGCTTGGGGGACAGGGGGCGCCTCAATGAGCAGTTCTTC.

CDR3 coding DNA: TGTGCCAGCAGCGGGGGTTCTCTCGACGAGCAGTACGTC. The encoded protein is CASSGGSLDEQYV. The chain has TRBV28 and TRBJ2-7, with D perhaps TRBD2 (6 bases). The CDR3 spans 13 residues. The germline CDR1 and CDR2 sequences are MDHEN and SYDVKM. V shed 6 bases and J shed 5 bases, with 14 bases lying between them.

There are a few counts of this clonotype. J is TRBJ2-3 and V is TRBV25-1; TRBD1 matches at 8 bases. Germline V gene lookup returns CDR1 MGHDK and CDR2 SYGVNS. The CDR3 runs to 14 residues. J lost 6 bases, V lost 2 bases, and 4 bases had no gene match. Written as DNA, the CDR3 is TGTGCCAGCAGTGAACAGGGGGCAACGGATACGCAGTATTTT. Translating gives CASSEQGATDTQYF.

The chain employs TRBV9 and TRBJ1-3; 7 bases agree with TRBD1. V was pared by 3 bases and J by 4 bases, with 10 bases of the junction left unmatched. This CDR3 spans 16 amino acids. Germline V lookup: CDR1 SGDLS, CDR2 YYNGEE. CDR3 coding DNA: TGTGCCAGCAGCGCCCCTGGGGACAGTTACGGAAACACCATATATTTT. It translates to CASSAPGDSYGNTIYF.

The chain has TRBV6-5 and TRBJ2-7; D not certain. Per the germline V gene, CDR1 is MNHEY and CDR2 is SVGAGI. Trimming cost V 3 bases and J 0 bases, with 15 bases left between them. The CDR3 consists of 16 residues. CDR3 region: CASSYRPVESSYEQYV. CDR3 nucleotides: TGTGCCAGCAGTTATCGACCAGTGGAGAGCTCCTACGAGCAGTACGTC.

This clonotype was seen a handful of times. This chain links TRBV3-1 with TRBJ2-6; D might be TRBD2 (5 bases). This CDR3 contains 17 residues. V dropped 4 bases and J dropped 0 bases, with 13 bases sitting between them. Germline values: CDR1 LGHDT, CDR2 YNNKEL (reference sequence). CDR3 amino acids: CASSPPGSYSGANVLTF. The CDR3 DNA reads TGTGCCAGCAGCCCTCCGGGAAGCTACTCTGGGGCCAACGTCCTGACTTTC.

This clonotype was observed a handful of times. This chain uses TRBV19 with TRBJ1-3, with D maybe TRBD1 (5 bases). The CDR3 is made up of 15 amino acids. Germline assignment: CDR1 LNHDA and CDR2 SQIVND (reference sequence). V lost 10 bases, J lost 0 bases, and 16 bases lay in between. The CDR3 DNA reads TGTGCCACCCACGGATGGGGCAGCTCTGGAAACACCATATATTTT. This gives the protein CATHGWGSSGNTIYF.

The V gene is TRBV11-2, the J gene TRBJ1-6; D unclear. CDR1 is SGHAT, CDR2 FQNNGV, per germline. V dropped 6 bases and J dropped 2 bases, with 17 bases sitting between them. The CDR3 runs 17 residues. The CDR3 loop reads CASSSIRGRPYNSPLHF. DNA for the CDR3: TGTGCCAGCAGTTCTATAAGAGGACGTCCCTATAATTCACCCCTCCACTTT.

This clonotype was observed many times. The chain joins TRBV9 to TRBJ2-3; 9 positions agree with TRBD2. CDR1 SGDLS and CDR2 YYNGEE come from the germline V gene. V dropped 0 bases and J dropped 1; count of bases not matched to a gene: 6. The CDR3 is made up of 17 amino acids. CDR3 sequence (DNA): TGTGCCAGCAGCGTAGGTCTAGCTAGCGGGGGCACAGATACGCAGTATTTT. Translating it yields CASSVGLASGGTDTQYF.

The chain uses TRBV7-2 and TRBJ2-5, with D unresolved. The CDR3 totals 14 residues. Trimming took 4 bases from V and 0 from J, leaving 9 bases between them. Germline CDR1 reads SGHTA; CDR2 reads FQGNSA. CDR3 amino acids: CASSSLTNQETQYF. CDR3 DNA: TGTGCCAGCAGCTCCCTGACAAACCAAGAGACCCAGTACTTC.

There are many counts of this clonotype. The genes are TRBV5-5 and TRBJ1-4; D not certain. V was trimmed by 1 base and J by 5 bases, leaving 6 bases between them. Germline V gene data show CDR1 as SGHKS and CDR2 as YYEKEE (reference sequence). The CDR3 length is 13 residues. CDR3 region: CASSLSGNEKLFF. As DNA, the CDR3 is TGTGCCAGCAGCTTGTCCGGGAATGAAAAACTGTTTTTT.

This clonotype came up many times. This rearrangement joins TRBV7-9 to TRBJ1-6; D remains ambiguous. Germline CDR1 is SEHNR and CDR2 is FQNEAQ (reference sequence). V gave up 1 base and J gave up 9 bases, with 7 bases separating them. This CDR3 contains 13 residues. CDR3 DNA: TGTGCCAGCAGCTTAGGAATGTCTTCACCCCTCCACTTT. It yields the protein CASSLGMSSPLHF.

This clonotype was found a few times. DNA of the CDR3: TGCAGTGCTAGAGGACCGGGGGGCACAGATACGCAGTATTTT. It yields the protein CSARGPGGTDTQYF. V and J are TRBV20-1 and TRBJ2-3; perhaps TRBD2 as D (6 bases). CDR3 size: 14 residues. The germline gives CDR1 DFQATT, CDR2 SNEGSKA (reference sequence). Trimming shortened V by 1 base and J by 1 base, and 9 bases separated the two germline ends.

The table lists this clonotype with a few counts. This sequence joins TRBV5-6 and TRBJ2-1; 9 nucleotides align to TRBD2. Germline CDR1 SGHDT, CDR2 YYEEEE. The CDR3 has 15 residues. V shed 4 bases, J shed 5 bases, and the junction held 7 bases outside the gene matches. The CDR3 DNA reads TGTGCCAGCAGCCAGCTGGGACTAGCCGACAATGAGCAGTTCTTC. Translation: CASSQLGLADNEQFF. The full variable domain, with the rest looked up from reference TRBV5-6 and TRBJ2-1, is DAGVTQSPTHLIKTRGQQVTLRCSPKSGHDTVSWYQQALGQGPQFIFQYYEEEERQRGNFPDRFSGHQFPNYSSELNVNALLLGDSALYLCASSQLGLADNEQFFGPGTRLTVL.

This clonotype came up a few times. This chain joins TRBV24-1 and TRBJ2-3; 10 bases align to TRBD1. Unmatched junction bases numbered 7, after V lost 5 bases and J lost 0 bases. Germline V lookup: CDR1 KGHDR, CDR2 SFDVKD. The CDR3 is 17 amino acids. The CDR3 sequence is CATSAIGTGASTDTQYF. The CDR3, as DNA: TGTGCCACCAGTGCGATCGGGACAGGGGCTAGCACAGATACGCAGTATTTT.

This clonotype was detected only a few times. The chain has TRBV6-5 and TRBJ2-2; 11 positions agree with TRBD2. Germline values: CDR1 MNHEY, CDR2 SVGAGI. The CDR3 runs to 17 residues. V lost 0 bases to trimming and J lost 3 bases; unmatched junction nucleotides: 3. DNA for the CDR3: TGTGCCAGCAGTTACTCACTAGCGGGGGATTACACCGGGGAGCTGTTTTTT. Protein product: CASSYSLAGDYTGELFF.